Included here is one T cell receptor (beta chain) sequence, with context. Its cognate antigen has yet to be identified. Per-nucleotide qualities are absent, and no much larger clonotype sits a single base away. For sequencing of the TCRbeta CDR3 region, genomic DNA was extracted from the sorted cells. The immunoSEQ Assay was used to sequence the TCRbeta CDR3 regions. What TCRdb holds here is the immuneACCESS table cut down to in-frame rearrangements. Part of the clones is not present; checked against another copy, under half of the missing clones reflect an unresolved V gene, and the others are unexplained. The sample contains 55,000 to 65,000 clones, 87% of them found a single time. The ten largest clones capture about 0.36% of the sample. The trial excluded patients who had a history of autoimmune disease or were on systemic immunosuppression. Peripheral blood for TCR sequencing was drawn from every dose cohort at baseline, at cycle 4 day 1 and at cycle 7 day 1. Samples were obtained from an open-label, multicenter, first-in-human phase I dose-escalation trial of ivuxolimab. The trial enrolled adults with locally advanced or metastatic head and neck squamous cell, hepatocellular, melanoma or renal cell carcinoma. Before TCR sequencing, CD4+ and CD8+ T cells were separately sorted from peripheral blood.

This entry belongs to a study of OX40 agonist ivuxolimab in advanced cancers. A note on the overall study: Ivuxolimab, which targeted the costimulatory receptor OX40 (CD134), was an agonistic, fully human IgG2 monoclonal antibody. Among the approximately 50 dose-escalation patients, about 19 had hepatocellular carcinoma, around 15 melanoma, 9 renal cell carcinoma and 9 head and neck cancer. Peripheral TCRbeta sequencing aimed to test whether ivuxolimab altered TCR sequence diversity and caused clonal T-cell expansion. Intravenous ivuxolimab was administered to patients every 2 weeks at six dose levels: 0.01, 0.1, 0.3, 1.5, 3 and 10 mg/kg. Partial responses occurred in three dose-escalation patients, of whom one had hepatocellular carcinoma and two had cutaneous melanoma. The paper describes the monotherapy dose-escalation part (N ≈ 51 patients) of the phase I trial of ivuxolimab. The dose-escalation cohort was approximately 83% male with a mean age of around 62 years, ranging from about 20 to 85. Patients were allowed to have had prior anti-PD-1, anti-PD-L1 or anti-CTLA-4 therapy, and 30% to 40% of the dose-escalation patients had been treated with checkpoint inhibitors. Broader findings and caveats from the paper: Partial responders in the 0.1-3.0 mg/kg groups had among the lowest normalized peripheral clonal expansion, especially among CD8+ T cells. On average, CD8+ T cells showed more expanded clones than CD4+ T cells after ivuxolimab. Low levels of normalized T-cell clonal expansion were also shown by some nonresponding patients. At doses from 0.1 to 3.0 mg/kg, clonal expansion was seen in both CD4+ and CD8+ blood T cells between baseline and week 6. The antigen specificity of the clonally expanded peripheral T cells was not determined.

At the junction V is shortened by 4 bases and J by 0 bases, with 10 bases in between. The CDR3, cysteine through phenylalanine, is 15 amino acids long. Solely the CDR3 DNA is kept, with 45 bases framed from the first base. The germline V gene gives CDR1 as MNHNS and CDR2 as SASEGT. The rearranged segments are TRBV6-1 and TRBJ1-3; the D segment could be TRBD1, given 6 matching bases. Specimen: CD4+ or CD8+ T cells sorted from blood, collected in a trial of the OX40 agonist ivuxolimab. The clonotype originates from an adult with an advanced solid tumor such as melanoma, head and neck, liver or kidney cancer. Read as DNA, the sequence is TGTGCCAGCAGTGGCCGGGACACCTCTGGAAACACCATATATTTT. This is translated as CASSGRDTSGNTIYF.